The 32 T cell receptor beta chains presented below share a single source sample, sequenced in a study of radiation and T cells in renal cell carcinoma (dated by TCRdb to 2020 to 2021). The sample's time point label, in plain terms: baseline pretreatment blood. The intended sense of this specimen's treatment or condition label: 15 Gy SBRT to primary tumor, nephrectomy 4 weeks later. To prepare the library, the immunoSEQ multiplex PCR assay was applied. Drawn from immuneACCESS, this table holds only the in-frame rearrangements with V and J called that TCRdb kept. Clones are partly lost; checked studies trace under half to an unresolved V gene and leave the rest unexplained. Recorded for this sample are about 91,000 clones; over 75% of them occurred a single time. Clones ranked in the top ten supply 5% to 7.5% of the sample. The material sequenced was blood, taken from a patient whose treatment included radiotherapy and nephrectomy. The receptors were sampled from a man aged 60 to 69 with renal cell carcinoma.

The rearrangement joins TRBV28 to TRBJ2-7, with 9 bases identical to TRBD1. Unmatched junction bases numbered 4, after V lost 2 bases and J lost 5 bases. Germline V gene lookup returns CDR1 MDHEN and CDR2 SYDVKM. The CDR3 totals 14 residues. CDR3 residues: CASSLRDRVHEQYF. In DNA form, the CDR3 reads TGTGCCAGCAGTTTACGGGACAGGGTCCACGAGCAGTACTTC.

This clone was seen only a few times. This sequence joins TRBV6-5 and TRBJ2-1; D call uncertain. Trimming removed 5 bases at V and 5 bases at J, with 13 bases between. This CDR3 region has 14 residues. The germline V gene has CDR1 MNHEY and CDR2 SVGAGI. Here the CDR3 DNA reads TGTGCCAGCAGTAGGAGCGTAACTAACAATGAGCAGTTCTTC. Encoded protein: CASSRSVTNNEQFF.

V gene TRBV4-1 combines with J gene TRBJ2-7; a weak D match, TRBD1 (5 bases). Trimming removed 4 bases at V and 3 bases at J, with 10 bases between. CDR1 and CDR2 from the germline V gene are MGHRA and YSYEKL. The CDR3 sequence is 13 residues long. For the CDR3, the DNA is TGCGCCAGCAGCCGTGACAGCGACTACGAGCAGTACTTC. Translation gives CASSRDSDYEQYF.

V is TRBV28 and J is TRBJ2-1, with 12 bases fitting TRBD2. CDR1 MDHEN and CDR2 SYDVKM come from the germline V gene. The CDR3 length is 20 residues. Trimming at V came to 7 bases and at J to 0 bases, leaving 16 bases not matched to a gene. The CDR3 nucleotides are TGTGCCAGCATGAGCCAGGGCTGGTCTAGCGGGAGGGGCTCCTACAATGAGCAGTTCTTC. Its protein is CASMSQGWSSGRGSYNEQFF.

CDR3 sequence reads: CASSPGTGRYEQYF. CDR3 coding DNA: TGTGCCAGCAGCCCCGGGACAGGGAGGTACGAGCAGTACTTC. This rearrangement joins TRBV13 to TRBJ2-7; 9 bases are shared with TRBD1. The CDR3 contains 14 residues. Looked up from germline, CDR1 is PRHDT and CDR2 is FYEKMQ (reference sequence). The junction had 6 bases not matched to a gene; V was cut back by 5 bases and J by 4 bases.

The genes are TRBV19 and TRBJ2-5; D uncertain. Trimming took 0 bases from V and 0 from J, leaving 5 bases between them. Germline V gives CDR1 LNHDA, CDR2 SQIVND (reference sequence). This CDR3 is built from 14 residues. CDR3 sequence (DNA): TGTGCCAGTAGTATAGAGGGATACCAAGAGACCCAGTACTTC. This gives the protein CASSIEGYQETQYF.

The chain couples TRBV5-1 to TRBJ2-7; the D is unclear. Trimming took 0 bases from V and 7 from J, leaving 14 bases between them. The CDR3 covers 14 residues. Per germline, CDR1 SGHRS and CDR2 YFSETQ. CDR3 DNA: TGCGCCAGCAGCTTGGGTGTACCCCCTGGGGAGCAGTACTTC. It yields the protein CASSLGVPPGEQYF. Using reference TRBV5-1 and TRBJ2-7 for the parts outside the CDR3, the full variable domain is KAGVTQTPRYLIKTRGQQVTLSCSPISGHRSVSWYQQTPGQGLQFLFEYFSETQRNKGNFPGRFSGRQFSNSRSEMNVSTLELGDSALYLCASSLGVPPGEQYFGPGTRLTVT.

This chain uses TRBV19 with TRBJ1-4, with D perhaps matching TRBD1 (6 bases). The CDR3 is 14 residues long. In germline, CDR1 is LNHDA, CDR2 SQIVND (reference sequence). The V and J ends lost 7 bases and 7 bases respectively, with 16 bases between them. CDR3 amino acids: CASNYDGGGEKLFF. The CDR3 DNA sequence: TGTGCCAGTAACTACGACGGGGGCGGTGAAAAACTGTTTTTT.

The J gene is TRBJ2-5, the V gene TRBV5-6; tentative D call: TRBD1 (5 bases). V lost 5 bases and J 2 bases, leaving 7 bases between the germline ends. The length of the CDR3 is 12 residues. Germline-derived CDR1 and CDR2 are SGHDT and YYEEEE. The CDR3 is CASSQGQETQYF. Here the CDR3 DNA reads TGTGCCAGCAGTCAGGGTCAAGAGACCCAGTACTTC.

This clone was picked up a small number of times. The V call is TRBV25-1, the J call TRBJ2-7, with D perhaps matching TRBD2 (6 bases). The CDR3 loop spans 18 amino acids. Looked up from germline, CDR1 is MGHDK and CDR2 is SYGVNS. V was cut by 2 bases and J by 2 bases, with 22 bases left in between. CDR3 sequence reads: CASSEVPDGGSSPYEQYF. The CDR3 DNA reads as TGTGCCAGCAGTGAAGTCCCAGATGGGGGGTCGAGTCCCTACGAGCAGTACTTC.

The chain uses TRBV28 and TRBJ1-2, with 7 positions matching TRBD1. CDR3 length equals 13 residues. After removal of 6 bases from V and 2 bases from J, the junction contained 3 bases not matched to a gene. Per germline, CDR1 MDHEN and CDR2 SYDVKM. CDR3 region: CASRPTGNYGYTF. The CDR3 nucleotides read TGTGCCAGCAGACCGACAGGGAACTATGGCTACACCTTC.

This chain uses TRBV7-2 with TRBJ1-5; no firm D call. CDR3 size: 17 residues. V lost 4 bases and J lost 2, with 18 bases in between. Germline assignment: CDR1 SGHTA and CDR2 FQGNSA. This CDR3 reads CASSSRELEMGNQPQHF. The CDR3 DNA sequence: TGTGCCAGCAGCTCTCGGGAACTGGAGATGGGCAATCAGCCCCAGCATTTT.

The CDR3 nucleotides are TGTGCAAGTCGCTTAGAATCCCTGTCAGGCACACCTTTGAACACTGAAGCTTTCTTT. As protein: CASRLESLSGTPLNTEAFF. The chain recombines TRBV12-2 with TRBJ1-1; the table's D call TRBD1 went unverified against the DNA. TRBV12-2 has pseudogene status. The CDR3 spans 19 residues.

This clone was detected a few times. This chain uses TRBV10-3 with TRBJ1-5; unclear D gene. The length of the CDR3 is 13 residues. V lost 7 bases, J lost 3 bases, and 10 bases lay in between. Germline CDR1 is ENHRY and CDR2 is SYGVKD. CDR3 sequence: CAITAQLNQPQHF. In DNA, the CDR3 is TGTGCCATCACGGCACAGCTCAATCAGCCCCAGCATTTT.

The V gene is TRBV4-3, the J gene TRBJ2-1; TRBD1 might be the D (6 bases). The V gene's germline CDR1 is LGHNA and CDR2 YSLEER. CDR3 length equals 15 residues. V was clipped by 4 bases and J by 2 bases, with 12 bases between them. The CDR3 region is CASSLGQGTYNEQFF. The DNA of the CDR3 is TGCGCCAGCAGCCTAGGTCAGGGGACCTACAATGAGCAGTTCTTC.

This clone appeared once. This chain uses TRBV28 with TRBJ1-5; D is undetermined. Germline-derived CDR1 and CDR2 are MDHEN and SYDVKM. The V gene lost 5 bases and the J gene lost 1 base, with 12 bases spanning the gap. This CDR3 is built from 15 residues. CDR3 region: CASSPGLMSNQPQHF. The CDR3, as DNA: TGTGCCAGCAGTCCCGGACTAATGAGCAATCAGCCCCAGCATTTT.

The CDR3 here is CASTPGWLRSGNEQFF. The CDR3 DNA sequence: TGTGCCAGCACCCCTGGGTGGCTCCGCTCGGGCAATGAGCAGTTCTTC. The V call is TRBV2, the J call TRBJ2-1; D uncertain. The V end lost 7 bases, the J end lost 6 bases, and 22 bases lay between the germline ends. The CDR3 spans 16 residues. Germline assignment: CDR1 SNHLY and CDR2 FYNNEI.

The CDR3 region is CASSFRTNRPQHF. CDR3 DNA: TGTGCCAGCAGTTTTAGGACCAACCGGCCCCAGCATTTT. V and J are TRBV28 and TRBJ1-5; D not certain. The CDR3 is 13 amino acids. Germline V lookup: CDR1 MDHEN, CDR2 SYDVKM. V was shortened by 3 bases and J by 9 bases, with 12 bases between the two germline ends.

The chain recombines TRBV15 with TRBJ2-2; the D is unclear. Germline values: CDR1 LNHNV, CDR2 YYDKDF (reference sequence). The CDR3 totals 14 residues. The V end was cut by 0 bases, the J end by 9 bases, with 11 bases between. CDR3 residues: CATSRDRITRELFF. The CDR3 region has the DNA TGTGCCACCAGCAGAGATAGGATAACCAGGGAGCTGTTTTTT.

This chain connects TRBV19 to TRBJ1-4; 8 bases are shared with TRBD1. Germline V gene lookup returns CDR1 LNHDA and CDR2 SQIVND (reference sequence). This CDR3 has 14 residues. V trimming: 3 bases; J trimming: 4 bases; junction bases outside the gene matches: 1. The CDR3 DNA is TGTGCCAGTAGTATTGGACAGGGTAATGAAAAACTGTTTTTT. This encodes CASSIGQGNEKLFF.

This chain connects TRBV2 to TRBJ2-2; D call uncertain. The germline V gene encodes CDR1 SNHLY and CDR2 FYNNEI. The CDR3 contains 13 residues. Between the trimmed V and J ends, which lost 6 bases and 5 bases, there was a span of 10 bases. The CDR3 protein is CASSYTRTGELFF. DNA of the CDR3: TGTGCCAGCAGCTATACCCGGACCGGGGAGCTGTTTTTT.

This clone was recorded once. The chain joins TRBV7-8 to TRBJ1-2; tentative D call: TRBD1 (6 bases). The CDR3 is made up of 14 amino acids. Trimming cost V 7 bases and J 7 bases, with 19 bases left between them. Germline values: CDR1 SGHVS, CDR2 FQNEAQ. The CDR3 is CASTTGGAFSGYTF. Written as DNA, the CDR3 is TGTGCCAGCACCACGGGGGGGGCTTTTAGTGGCTACACCTTC.

The chain combines TRBV7-3 with TRBJ1-1; TRBD1 aligns across 8 bases. The CDR3 spans 14 residues. Trimming removed 5 bases from V and 1 base from J; junction bases left unmatched: 3. Germline V lookup: CDR1 SGHTA, CDR2 FQGTGA. The CDR3 region is CASSPQGGNTEAFF. DNA for the CDR3: TGTGCCAGCAGCCCACAGGGGGGGAACACTGAAGCTTTCTTT. Looking up the rest from reference TRBV7-3 and TRBJ1-1 gives the full variable domain: GAGVSQTPSNKVTEKGKYVELRCDPISGHTALYWYRQSLGQGPEFLIYFQGTGAADDSGLPNDRFFAVRPEGSVSTLKIQRTERGDSAVYLCASSPQGGNTEAFFGQGTRLTVV.

The rearrangement joins TRBV6-1 to TRBJ2-3; D is perhaps TRBD1 or TRBD2 (5 bases each). Germline-derived CDR1 and CDR2 are MNHNS and SASEGT. Trimming removed 2 bases at V and 4 bases at J, with 13 bases between. This CDR3 is 15 amino acids long. In nucleotides, the CDR3 is TGTGCCAGCAGTGAACTCGGAGGCAGGGCAGATACGCAGTATTTT. This gives the protein CASSELGGRADTQYF.

The rearrangement joins TRBV10-3 to TRBJ1-2; the match to TRBD1 covers 7 bases. CDR3 length: 14 amino acids. From germline, CDR1 is ENHRY and CDR2 SYGVKD. V trimming: 4 bases; J trimming: 4 bases; junction bases outside the gene matches: 6. The CDR3 DNA reads TGTGCCATCAGTGGTACAGGGGATAGCTATGGCTACACCTTC. It yields the protein CAISGTGDSYGYTF.

In DNA form, the CDR3 reads TGTGCCAGCAGCCAAGGGGCAGGGGGGCGCGAAAAACTGTTTTTT. Its translation is CASSQGAGGREKLFF. The rearrangement links TRBV7-9 to TRBJ1-4; TRBD1 aligns across 7 bases. Unmatched junction bases numbered 11, after V lost 5 bases and J lost 8 bases. The CDR3 has 15 amino acids. The germline CDR1 and CDR2 sequences are SEHNR and FQNEAQ (reference sequence).

The V call is TRBV15, the J call TRBJ2-3, with TRBD2 as a possible D gene (5 bases). Trimming took 1 base from V and 0 from J, leaving 5 bases between them. The length of the CDR3 is 14 residues. CDR1 is LNHNV, CDR2 YYDKDF, per germline (reference sequence). This CDR3 reads CATSRGTSTDTQYF. DNA of the CDR3: TGTGCCACCAGCAGAGGGACTAGCACAGATACGCAGTATTTT.

This sequence joins TRBV6-4 and TRBJ2-1; 12 nucleotides align to TRBD2. In germline, CDR1 is MRHNA, CDR2 SNTAGT. J was trimmed by 4 bases and V by 3 bases; bases with no gene match: 1. CDR3 length: 15 residues. This CDR3 reads CASSETSGSYNEQFF. CDR3 DNA sequence: TGTGCCAGCAGTGAGACTAGCGGGAGTTACAATGAGCAGTTCTTC.

This clone was observed a handful of times. The chain uses TRBV10-3 and TRBJ1-1; D may be TRBD1 (6 bases). The V end lost 5 bases, the J end lost 5 bases, and 12 bases lay between the germline ends. Germline lookup yields CDR1 ENHRY and CDR2 SYGVKD. The CDR3 totals 13 residues. CDR3 in DNA: TGTGCCATCAGTCGACAGGACGTGACTGAAGCTTTCTTT. Translated, it gives CAISRQDVTEAFF.

The rearrangement joins TRBV7-9 to TRBJ2-5, with D tentatively TRBD1 or TRBD2 (5 bases each). The germline V gene encodes CDR1 SEHNR and CDR2 FQNEAQ (reference sequence). This CDR3 comprises 14 residues. V lost 5 bases and J 2 bases, leaving 12 bases between the germline ends. The CDR3 spells CASSPRDGQETQYF. The DNA of the CDR3 is TGTGCCAGCAGCCCCCGGGACGGACAAGAGACCCAGTACTTC.

V is TRBV13 and J is TRBJ2-2; no definite D call. Per the germline V gene, CDR1 is PRHDT and CDR2 is FYEKMQ (reference sequence). The CDR3 is 15 amino acids. V was cut by 1 base and J by 2 bases, with 8 bases left in between. This CDR3 is CASSLDQFNTGELFF. The DNA of the CDR3 is TGTGCCAGCAGCTTAGACCAATTTAACACCGGGGAGCTGTTTTTT.

The V and J genes are TRBV6-5 and TRBJ2-1; 9 bases agree with TRBD2. The CDR3 has 14 residues. Losses at the gene ends were 5 bases for V and 9 bases for J; bases not matched to a gene: 8. Germline assignment: CDR1 MNHEY and CDR2 SVGAGI. The CDR3, as DNA: TGTGCCAGCAGTGCCGGGACTAGCCCGTCTGAGCAGTTCTTC. It yields the protein CASSAGTSPSEQFF.